This T cell receptor beta chain was identified in a study of vaccination effects on CD4 cells after COVID-19. Ahead of sequencing, the ViraFEST assay grew antigen-specific CD4+ T cells using viral peptide pools. Following culture for about 11 days, CD4+ T cells were isolated. Nobody among the vaccine recipients had prior SARS-CoV-2 infection (nucleocapsid antibodies were negative). About 2 million PBMC were seeded per well and grown in the presence of 10 IU/ml IL-2 and around 9 ug/ml peptides. Half-medium replacement with IL-2 medium occurred on days 3 and 7. The germline V gene has CDR1 MNHEY and CDR2 SVGEGT. The ends lost 4 bases at V and 3 bases at J; junction bases unmatched: 5. The CDR3 consists of 14 residues. Study-wide results and caveats: Of the vaccine-induced clones from healthy vaccinees, merely 1 of 255 recognized common cold coronaviruses as well. Clones that were induced by infection or by vaccine showed marked contraction late after vaccination.

As concerns this clone: Its specificity is not known.

TCRdb keeps only in-frame clones here, not all; method: immunoSEQ multiplex PCR. The sample lists 62,000 or so clones; 80% were seen once. This chain joins TRBV6-2 or TRBV6-3 and TRBJ2-7; 8 bases line up with TRBD2. The specimen comprised CD4+ T cells from PBMCs cultured with SARS-CoV-2 spike peptides, sampled before COVID-19 vaccination. The source is a human donor who received a COVID-19 vaccine. The chain's CDR3 is CASSSPRGGYEQYV. The DNA for the CDR3 is TGTGCCAGCAGTTCCCCCCGGGGGGGCTACGAGCAGTACGTC.